The entry that follows covers one T cell receptor (beta chain) sequence. Its specificity is not known. The CDR3 is 17 amino acids. After removal of 1 base from V and 4 bases from J, the junction contained 9 bases not matched to a gene. Germline lookup yields CDR1 SGHVS and CDR2 FQNEAQ. Repertoires were generated with immunoSEQ multiplex PCR, while TCRdb's copy carries only in-frame clones and drops some. The sample includes about 1.4 million clones, roughly 96% seen only once; the top ten take roughly 1.2%. The data were taken from a study of shared clonotypes between healthy human individuals. About the research overall: Donors, aged 18 to 49, were a couple of women and a few men.

Only Caucasian adults living in Nashville, Tennessee made up the donor group. General study findings and limits: As a rule, naive subsets had a larger estimated richness than memory subsets. Generation probabilities were higher for clonotypes shared across all four sorted-subset donors than for unshared ones.

This TCR was recovered from a man aged 25-45 years in good health. The V and J genes are TRBV7-8 and TRBJ2-7; 11 bases align to TRBD2. Sequenced sample: naive CD4+ T cells sorted from blood. Documented subset: CD45RA+ positively selected. CDR3 nucleotides: TGTGCCAGCAGCTTAGGTGTTGGGACTAGCGGAACTTACGAGCAGTACTTC. It yields the protein CASSLGVGTSGTYEQYF.